A selection of T cell receptor beta chains follows, all from one sample in a study of T cells in localized non-small cell lung cancer. Generated by immunoSEQ multiplex PCR, the TCRdb table keeps only in-frame clones and is missing some. Of around 70,000 clones detected, roughly 90% appear once; the ten largest clones hold less than 25%. This specimen was peripheral blood, taken before any cancer treatment. The receptors here all came from a male donor older than 55 with stage III squamous cell lung carcinoma. The conserved cysteine and the conserved F or W are not part of the CDR3 here.

cdr3_length	v_call	cdr3_aa
13	TRBV5-4	ASSLGGTNYSPLH
13	TRBV18	ASSPQARTNYGYT
14	TRBV9	ASSVEGDRPGYGYT
13	TRBV11-2	ASSRGTGVFEKLF
10	TRBV6-6	ASRIVGFLDT
13	TRBV6-1	ASSSDRGPYNEQF
11	TRBV10-1	ASSEVGSDTQY
13	TRBV23-1	ASSQSHRGSEKLF
13	TRBV6-5	ASSLTGGSKNIQY
13	TRBV27	ASTSGGRGINEQF
12	TRBV28	ASSLLAGGSEAF
13	TRBV6-1	ASSPQTGTGYGYT
12	TRBV10-1	ASSEVRFTDTQY
12	TRBV10-2	ASSGKQPNSPLH
11	TRBV7-2	ASSRNSGNTIY
14	TRBV4-2	ASSQGVAGRLYEQY
14	TRBV6-6	ASSYVRQGTADTQY
12	TRBV30	AWSVRQGSYGYT
14	TRBV15	ATSREGGSGSGGYT
10	TRBV6-5	ASSPTADTQY
13	TRBV28	ASSIGPGRGQPQH
12	TRBV6-5	ASSYGTGGTEAF
14	TRBV7-6	ASSPVGSGGTYEQY
11	TRBV28	ASSLSAGGEAF
13	TRBV2	ASSIGLDGRYEQY
10	TRBV19	ASSRQGSGYT
18	TRBV9	ASSHSQEFGWRNSGNTIY
13	TRBV5-1	ASSLPLAGYNEQF
14	TRBV5-3	ARSLATSGDTDTQY
12	TRBV28	ASSFRGNNQPQH
10	TRBV28	ASRKSNQPQH
15	TRBV30	AWSPVSRTGSTYGYT
14	TRBV5-6	ASSFRQAMNTGELF
9	TRBV28	ASQLSGKLF
14	TRBV19	ASSFRSQSSYNEQF
14	TRBV7-9	ASSLAGGTRRDTIY
11	TRBV13	ASSLSPNYGYT
10	TRBV30	AWSIGVQPQH
11	TRBV9	ASSATGNTEAF
12	TRBV6-5	ASRAGGWNQPQH
11	TRBV6-1	ASSEYPGGDAF
12	TRBV5-8	ASSFGWGDEKLF